These 9 T cell receptor beta chains were sequenced from one sample in a study of T cells in Graves' hyperthyroidism and ophthalmopathy. Authors of the study amplified TCR beta CDR3 regions from RNA transcripts. The HTBI primer set was used in a first-round RT-PCR of the TCR CDR3. MiXCR, applied by TCRdb to the multiplex PCR reads, yields one record per CDR3 protein. The repertoire has approximately 870,000 distinct CDR3 sequences, 38% of them found once; the top ten carry around 9.3%. Source material: blood. All receptors derive from a man between 18 and 35 years old with Graves' hyperthyroidism.

Ten or more counts support this clonotype. The chain carries TRBV11-2 and TRBJ2-5; 11 bases agree with TRBD2. CDR1 SGHAT and CDR2 FQNNGV come from the germline V gene. This CDR3 has 18 residues. V lost 0 bases to trimming and J lost 4 bases; unmatched junction nucleotides: 10. CDR3: CASSLEALAGEGAETQYF. The CDR3 DNA is TGTGCCAGCAGCTTAGAGGCACTAGCGGGAGAGGGAGCAGAGACCCAGTACTTC.

J is TRBJ1-3 and V is TRBV12-3 or TRBV12-4; D not resolved. This CDR3 has 16 amino acids. V shed 5 bases and J shed 6 bases, with 20 bases lying between them. DNA of the CDR3: TGTGCCAGCAGTCCCGGGCTCACCCTCTCGGAAAACACCATATATTTT. Translated: CASSPGLTLSENTIYF.

V gene TRBV15 combines with J gene TRBJ1-5; D is unclear. The CDR3 has 15 amino acids. The germline gives CDR1 LNHNV, CDR2 YYDKDF (reference sequence). With 0 bases removed from V and 2 bases from J, the gap between germline ends came to 8 bases. DNA for the CDR3: TGTGCCACCAGCAGAGATGGGCAGGGCAATCAGCCCCAGCATTTT. This sequence encodes CATSRDGQGNQPQHF.

The chain has TRBV10-3 and TRBJ2-5, with D possibly matching TRBD1 (6 bases). With 6 bases removed from V and 5 bases from J, the gap between germline ends came to 13 bases. There are 13 residues in the CDR3. Per the germline V gene, CDR1 is ENHRY and CDR2 is SYGVKD. The CDR3 loop reads CAISSLTGETQYF. The DNA of the CDR3 is TGTGCCATCAGCAGCTTAACAGGGGAGACCCAGTACTTC.

This clonotype was found a few times. The CDR3 DNA reads as TGCGCCAGCAGCCAGGGGCCCGGGGGGCAGACCCAGTACTTC. Its translation is CASSQGPGGQTQYF. The chain uses TRBV4-3 and TRBJ2-5; perhaps TRBD2 as D (7 bases). Looked up from germline, CDR1 is LGHNA and CDR2 is YSLEER. With 3 bases removed from V and 6 bases from J, the gap between germline ends came to 14 bases. This CDR3 has 14 amino acids.

This clonotype occurred many times. The chain employs TRBV6-5 and TRBJ1-1, with a tentative D call TRBD1 (6 bases). Germline values: CDR1 MNHEY, CDR2 SVGAGI. Between the trimmed V and J ends, which lost 5 bases and 3 bases, there was a span of 13 bases. The CDR3 loop spans 14 amino acids. For the CDR3, the DNA is TGTGCCAGCAGTGTCGGGGGCGCGGACACTGAAGCTTTCTTT. Amino acid sequence: CASSVGGADTEAFF.

On this clonotype itself: One end of the junction does not line up with germline, which may come from a read error. The V and J genes are TRBV7-9 and TRBJ1-1, with a weak D call TRBD1 (5 bases). The germline gives CDR1 SEHNR, CDR2 FQNEAQ (reference sequence). The CDR3 extends over 15 amino acids. CDR3 in DNA: TGCGCCAGCAGCCAAGATGCAGGGAGTAACACTGAAGCTTTCTTT. Its translation: CASSQDAGSNTEAFF.

This clonotype was seen ten or more times. The genes are TRBV15 and TRBJ2-7, with D uncertain. Deletions cut 0 bases from V and 4 bases from J, with 1 base between. The CDR3 loop spans 11 amino acids. CDR1 is LNHNV, CDR2 YYDKDF, per germline (reference sequence). The CDR3 region is CATSREYEQYF. The DNA of the CDR3 is TGTGCCACCAGCAGAGAGTACGAGCAGTACTTC.

Of note for this clonotype: Germline is not matched at one junction end, which may reflect a read error. This chain joins TRBV25-1 and TRBJ1-6; D remains ambiguous. The CDR3 has 14 amino acids. Germline lookup yields CDR1 MGHDK and CDR2 SYGVNS. The DNA of the CDR3 is TGTGCCACCAGTCTGGAGGATTATAATTCACCCCTCCACTTT. Protein product: CATSLEDYNSPLHF.